The clone carrying this TCR beta chain was recorded a few times. Its antigen remains unidentified. There are 14 residues in the CDR3. The germline CDR1 and CDR2 sequences are SGHNT and YENEEA. V lost 5 bases and J lost 5, with 13 bases in between. This record comes from a study of early T cells in non-severe SARS-CoV-2 infection. Study summary: Chains from this unsorted whole-blood bulk RNA could not be paired. General study results and limits: VDJdb-based annotation leaned toward anti-spike CD8 responses and missed private and CD4 specificities.

Individual cDNA molecules each received unique molecular identifiers attached to them. In TCRdb, the 5' RACE reads were re-called with MiXCR into one record per CDR3 protein. The sample has tens of thousands of distinct CDR3 sequences, approximately 9% seen once. The sequencing used whole blood, collected at baseline. This chain connects TRBV11-3 to TRBJ2-1; a weak D match, TRBD2 (6 bases). This receptor was identified in an adult who was a healthcare worker with PCR-confirmed SARS-CoV-2 infection or an uninfected control (not recorded which). In DNA form, the CDR3 reads TGTGCCAGCAGCGCCATGGCGGGACACAATGAGCAGTTCTTC. Translation gives CASSAMAGHNEQFF.